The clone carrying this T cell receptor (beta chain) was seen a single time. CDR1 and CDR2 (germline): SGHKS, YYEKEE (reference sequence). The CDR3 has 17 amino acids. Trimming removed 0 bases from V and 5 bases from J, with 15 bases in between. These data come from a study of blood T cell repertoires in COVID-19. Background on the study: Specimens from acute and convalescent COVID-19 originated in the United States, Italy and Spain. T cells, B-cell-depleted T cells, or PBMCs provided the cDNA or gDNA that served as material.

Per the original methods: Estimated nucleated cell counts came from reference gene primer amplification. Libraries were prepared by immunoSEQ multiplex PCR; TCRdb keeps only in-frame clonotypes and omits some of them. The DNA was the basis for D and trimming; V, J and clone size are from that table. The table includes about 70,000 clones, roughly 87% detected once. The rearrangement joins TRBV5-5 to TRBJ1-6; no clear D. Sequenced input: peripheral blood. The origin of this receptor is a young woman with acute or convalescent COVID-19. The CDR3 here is CASSLDPWEGNNSPLHF. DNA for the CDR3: TGTGCCAGCAGCTTGGACCCTTGGGAGGGTAATAATTCACCCCTCCACTTT.